This T cell receptor beta chain comes out of a study of PD-1 blockade in classical Hodgkin lymphoma. Study-level points and caveats: Healthy donors reportedly exceeded newly diagnosed patients in baseline TCR diversity.

Germline CDR1 is LNHDA and CDR2 is SQIVND (reference sequence). CDR3 size: 15 residues. V lost 3 bases and J lost 6, with 15 bases in between. All patients relapsed after autologous stem cell transplantation, and brentuximab vedotin exposure varied. Classification of best responses gave complete response, partial response or progressive disease. Produced via immunoSEQ multiplex PCR; TCRdb's table is partial and in-frame only. The top ten clones hold 15% of a sample with some 60,000 clones, 85% to 90% of them seen once. Concerning this clone itself: Its antigen is still unknown.

The clonotype originates from a human donor with classical Hodgkin lymphoma. Sequencing used peripheral blood mononuclear cells (PBMCs), obtained at baseline. V is TRBV19 and J is TRBJ2-1; D perhaps matches TRBD2 (5 bases). DNA of the CDR3: TGTGCCAGTAGTATTCTCTCGGGGTCGATCAATGAGCAGTTCTTC. Its translation is CASSILSGSINEQFF.